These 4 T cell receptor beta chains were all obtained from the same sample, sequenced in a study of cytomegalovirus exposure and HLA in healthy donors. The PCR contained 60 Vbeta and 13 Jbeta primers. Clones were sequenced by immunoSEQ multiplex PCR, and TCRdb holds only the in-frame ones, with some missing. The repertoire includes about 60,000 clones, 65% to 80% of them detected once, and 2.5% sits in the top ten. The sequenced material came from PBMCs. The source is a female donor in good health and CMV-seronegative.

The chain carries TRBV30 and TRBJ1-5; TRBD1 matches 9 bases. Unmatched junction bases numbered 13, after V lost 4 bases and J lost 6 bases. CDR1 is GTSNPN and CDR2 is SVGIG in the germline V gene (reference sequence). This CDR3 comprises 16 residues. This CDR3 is CAWNHGTGMGFQPQHF. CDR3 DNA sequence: TGTGCCTGGAACCACGGGACAGGGATGGGGTTTCAGCCCCAGCATTTT.

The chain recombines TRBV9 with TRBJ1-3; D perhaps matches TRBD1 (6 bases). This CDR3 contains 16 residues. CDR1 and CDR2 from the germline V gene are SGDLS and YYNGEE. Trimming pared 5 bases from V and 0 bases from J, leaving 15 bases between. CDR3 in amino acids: CASRRGGPNSGNTIYF. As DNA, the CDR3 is TGTGCCAGCAGGCGGGGGGGCCCTAACTCTGGAAACACCATATATTTT. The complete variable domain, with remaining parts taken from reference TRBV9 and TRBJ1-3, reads DSGVTQTPKHLITATGQRVTLRCSPRSGDLSVYWYQQSLDQGLQFLIQYYNGEERAKGNILERFSAQQFPDLHSELNLSSLELGDSALYFCASRRGGPNSGNTIYFGEGSWLTVV.

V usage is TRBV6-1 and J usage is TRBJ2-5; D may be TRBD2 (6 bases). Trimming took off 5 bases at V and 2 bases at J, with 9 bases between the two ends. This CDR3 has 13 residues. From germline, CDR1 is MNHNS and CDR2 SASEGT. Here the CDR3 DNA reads TGTGCCAGCAGTCAGACTAGACAAGAGACCCAGTACTTC. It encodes CASSQTRQETQYF.

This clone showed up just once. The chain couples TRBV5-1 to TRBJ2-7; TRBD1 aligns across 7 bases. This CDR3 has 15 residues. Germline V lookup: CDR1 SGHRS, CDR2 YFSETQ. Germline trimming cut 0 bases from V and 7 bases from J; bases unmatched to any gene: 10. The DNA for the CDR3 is TGCGCCAGCAGCTTGGCCGTTGACAGGGTGACGGAGCAGTACTTC. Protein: CASSLAVDRVTEQYF.